The 2 T cell receptor beta chains below come from one sample, sequenced in a study of T cell responses to AZD1222 COVID-19 vaccine. Assay: immunoSEQ multiplex PCR; the TCRdb copy retains only in-frame clones and omits some. The sample includes under 170,000 clones, about 95% of them seen just once. The material sequenced was peripheral blood, taken on day 0 of AZD1222 vaccination. These receptors all come from an adult in good health.

This clone appeared once. The chain is built from TRBV2 and TRBJ2-3; TRBD2 aligns across 10 bases. J gave up 5 bases and V 8 bases, and 10 bases lay outside the gene matches. Germline V gives CDR1 SNHLY, CDR2 FYNNEI. The CDR3 sequence is 15 residues long. CDR3 in DNA: TGTGCCAGCGGTCTAGCGGGGGCCCCAGGAGATACGCAGTATTTT. This sequence encodes CASGLAGAPGDTQYF.

This rearrangement joins TRBV2 to TRBJ2-1; 11 positions agree with TRBD2. Trimming cost V 2 bases and J 6 bases; bases outside gene matches: 6. CDR3 length equals 16 residues. Germline V gene data show CDR1 as SNHLY and CDR2 as FYNNEI. In DNA form, the CDR3 reads TGTGCCAGCAGTGAACCGCTAGCGGGGGGCATCAATGAGCAGTTCTTC. Residues: CASSEPLAGGINEQFF. The complete variable domain, with remaining parts taken from reference TRBV2 and TRBJ2-1, reads EPEVTQTPSHQVTQMGQEVILRCVPISNHLYFYWYRQILGQKVEFLVSFYNNEISEKSEIFDDQFSVERPDGSNFTLKIRSTKLEDSAMYFCASSEPLAGGINEQFFGPGTRLTVL.